The clone carrying this T cell receptor (beta chain) turned up a few times. Its antigen remains unknown. This CDR3 spans 16 amino acids. Trimming cost V 2 bases and J 6 bases; bases outside gene matches: 8. The germline gives CDR1 SGDLS, CDR2 YYNGEE. These data come from a study of beta chain features in type 1 diabetes. Study-level information: Patients were similar to healthy donors in age and gender (as well as in cell yields).

Since all of the isolated RNA was reverse transcribed, expressed TCRB transcripts were what got sequenced. Profiling relied on immunoSEQ multiplex PCR, and the TCRdb table lists in-frame clones only, not all of them. Of under 400,000 clones listed, roughly a fifth are singletons. Regarding the study as a whole: Sampled from patients, naive, central memory and Treg TCRB repertoires appeared more similar than those sampled from healthy donors. Moderate but significant shortening of TCRB CDR3s was recorded in all four CD4+ subsets from Type 1 diabetes patients.

This TCR came from a woman under 30 in good health. The chain couples TRBV9 to TRBJ2-1, with 10 bases identical to TRBD2. The specimen was naive CD4+ T cells from blood. The CDR3 loop reads CASSVALAGAGNEQFF. As DNA, the CDR3 is TGTGCCAGCAGCGTCGCCCTAGCGGGAGCTGGCAATGAGCAGTTCTTC.